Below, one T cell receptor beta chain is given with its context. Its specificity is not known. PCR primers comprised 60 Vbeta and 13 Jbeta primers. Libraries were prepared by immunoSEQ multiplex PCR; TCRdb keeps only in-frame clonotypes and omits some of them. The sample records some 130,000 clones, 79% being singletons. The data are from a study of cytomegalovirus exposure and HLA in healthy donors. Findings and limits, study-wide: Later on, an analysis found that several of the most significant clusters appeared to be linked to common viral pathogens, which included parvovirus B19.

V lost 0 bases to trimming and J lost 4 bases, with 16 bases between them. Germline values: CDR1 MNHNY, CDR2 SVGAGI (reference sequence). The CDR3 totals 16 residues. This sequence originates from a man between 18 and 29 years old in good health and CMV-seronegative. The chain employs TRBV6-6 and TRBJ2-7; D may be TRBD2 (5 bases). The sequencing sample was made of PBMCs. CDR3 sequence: CASSYSSGLILYEQYF. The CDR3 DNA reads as TGTGCCAGCAGTTACTCGTCAGGACTTATCCTTTACGAGCAGTACTTC.